The source of this T cell receptor (beta chain) is a study of regulatory T cells in long-lasting Graves disease. Turning to the study itself: Graves' patients (newly diagnosed) had been on antithyroid drugs under 3 months.

The time point denotes: newly diagnosed GD, antithyroid drugs for less than 3 months. From PBMCs, RNA was extracted and then used to make the TCR library. This clonotype was counted ten times or more. The CDR3 runs to 14 residues. Germline loops: CDR1 MNHEY, CDR2 SMNVEV (reference sequence). Between the trimmed V and J ends, which lost 2 bases and 8 bases, there was a span of 15 bases. The TCR beta library used iRepertoire HTBI primers with Arm-PCR amplification of CDR3. TCRdb re-derived calls from the multiplex PCR reads in MiXCR, one entry per CDR3 protein. This repertoire shows 350,000 to 500,000 distinct CDR3 sequences, less than 20% found once; its top ten account for around 10%. These data are also associated with another study on T cells in Graves' hyperthyroidism and ophthalmopathy. That paper adds: Among thyroid clonotypes expanded above 0.001, most also appeared in blood.

The material sequenced was peripheral blood mononuclear cells (PBMCs), taken at new diagnosis, from a patient treated with antithyroid drugs. This receptor was obtained from a woman in her twenties or thirties with Graves disease. V is TRBV27 and J is TRBJ1-1, with D perhaps TRBD1 (5 bases). The CDR3 protein is CASSLDRRGGEAFF. The CDR3, as DNA: TGTGCCAGCAGTTTAGATAGGCGCGGGGGGGAAGCTTTCTTT.